Each of the 11 T cell receptor beta chains below was sequenced from the same sample in a study of blood T cell repertoires in COVID-19. Sequenced by immunoSEQ multiplex PCR; TCRdb stores in-frame clones only, minus some. Seen here are about 200,000 clones, approximately 82% observed once, and the top ten hold 13%. The sequencing input was peripheral blood. The receptor source for this set is a human donor in a cohort sampled during active COVID-19.

The CDR3: CASSLRQGGEKLFF. CDR3 nucleotides: TGTGCCAGCAGCTTAAGGCAGGGGGGAGAAAAACTGTTTTTT. The chain links TRBV13 to TRBJ1-4; 7 positions agree with TRBD1. This CDR3 is built from 14 residues. Germline CDR1 PRHDT, CDR2 FYEKMQ (reference sequence). J was trimmed by 8 bases and V by 2 bases; bases with no gene match: 5.

The chain combines TRBV18 with TRBJ2-5; D unresolved. This CDR3 is 12 amino acids long. V lost 3 bases, J lost 1 base, and 3 bases lay in between. Germline V lookup: CDR1 KGHSH, CDR2 LQKENI. The DNA of the CDR3 is TGTGCCAGCTCACCCATCCAAGAGACCCAGTACTTC. Its translation: CASSPIQETQYF.

The chain joins TRBV3-1 (or the pseudogene TRBV3-2) to TRBJ2-3; TRBD1 aligns across 8 bases. The length of the CDR3 is 15 residues. V dropped 3 bases and J dropped 0; count of bases not matched to a gene: 2. CDR1 is LGHDT and CDR2 is YNNKEL in the germline V gene (reference sequence). CDR3 in amino acids: CASSHRGRSTDTQYF. CDR3 sequence (DNA): TGTGCCAGCAGCCACAGGGGGCGAAGCACAGATACGCAGTATTTT.

The rearrangement uses TRBV27 and TRBJ2-5; 10 bases are a match to TRBD2. The CDR3 spans 12 residues. CDR1 and CDR2 from the germline V gene are MNHEY and SMNVEV (reference sequence). The V gene end was trimmed by 6 bases and the J gene end by 5 bases; junction bases not matched to a gene: 0. The CDR3 region has the DNA TGTGCCAGCAGGACTAGCGGGGAGACCCAGTACTTC. Its protein is CASRTSGETQYF.

The chain employs TRBV28 and TRBJ1-1; D not certain. Trimming removed 3 bases at V and 0 bases at J, with 8 bases between. Per the germline V gene, CDR1 is MDHEN and CDR2 is SYDVKM. This CDR3 has 14 residues. The CDR3 here is CASSFRGMNTEAFF. DNA for the CDR3: TGTGCCAGCAGTTTCAGAGGAATGAACACTGAAGCTTTCTTT.

The V gene is TRBV5-1, the J gene TRBJ2-2; the match to TRBD2 covers 10 bases. Germline values: CDR1 SGHRS, CDR2 YFSETQ. The CDR3 has 15 residues. Trimming cost V 3 bases and J 9 bases; bases outside gene matches: 8. In DNA, the CDR3 is TGCGCCAGCAGCTGGCGGCTAGCGGGAGTCCGGGAGCTGTTTTTT. Encoded protein: CASSWRLAGVRELFF.

This chain connects TRBV11-2 to TRBJ2-1, with D possibly being TRBD2 (6 bases). Germline V CDR1 and CDR2: SGHAT, FQNNGV. The ends were cut back, 5 bases at V and 0 bases at J, with 20 bases in the middle. The CDR3 is made up of 18 amino acids. CDR3 bases: TGTGCCAGCAGCGCCCGACTAGTCTACGAGAGCTCCTACAATGAGCAGTTCTTC. It is translated as CASSARLVYESSYNEQFF. Using reference TRBV11-2 and TRBJ2-1 for the parts outside the CDR3, the full variable domain is EAGVAQSPRYKIIEKRQSVAFWCNPISGHATLYWYQQILGQGPKLLIQFQNNGVVDDSQLPKDRFSAERLKGVDSTLKIQPAKLEDSAVYLCASSARLVYESSYNEQFFGPGTRLTVL.

Note on this clone: The sample carries other DNA sequences with the same CDR3. The V and J genes are TRBV14 and TRBJ2-1; D is undetermined. With 0 bases removed from V and 7 bases from J, the gap between germline ends came to 10 bases. The CDR3 has 14 residues. Germline loops: CDR1 SGHDN, CDR2 FVKESK. CDR3 in DNA: TGTGCCAGCAGCCAAGAGGGTAGCCGGAATGAGCAGTTCTTC. Protein product: CASSQEGSRNEQFF. The variable domain in full, with the rest retrieved from reference TRBV14 and TRBJ2-1, is EAGVTQFPSHSVIEKGQTVTLRCDPISGHDNLYWYRRVMGKEIKFLLHFVKESKQDESGMPNNRFLAERTGGTYSTLKVQPAELEDSGVYFCASSQEGSRNEQFFGPGTRLTVL.

The chain couples TRBV14 to TRBJ2-4; 7 positions agree with TRBD1. There are 19 residues in the CDR3. V was clipped by 1 base and J by 1 base; unmatched bases: 13. Germline V lookup: CDR1 SGHDN, CDR2 FVKESK. CDR3 DNA sequence: TGTGCCAGCAGCCAAGCTCCCCGGGACAGCCTAGTGGCCAAAAACATTCAGTACTTC. This sequence encodes CASSQAPRDSLVAKNIQYF. Based on the CDR3 plus reference TRBV14 and TRBJ2-4, the full variable domain is EAGVTQFPSHSVIEKGQTVTLRCDPISGHDNLYWYRRVMGKEIKFLLHFVKESKQDESGMPNNRFLAERTGGTYSTLKVQPAELEDSGVYFCASSQAPRDSLVAKNIQYFGAGTRLSVL.

This clone was recorded a few times. V and J are TRBV2 and TRBJ2-6, with D possibly matching TRBD1 (5 bases). The CDR3 covers 16 residues. CDR1 is SNHLY and CDR2 is FYNNEI in the germline V gene. V was shortened by 4 bases and J by 0 bases, with 10 bases between the two germline ends. The CDR3 reads CASSAGQLSGANVLTF. The CDR3 DNA follows: TGTGCCAGCAGTGCCGGACAACTCTCTGGGGCCAACGTCCTGACTTTC.

The V and J genes are TRBV3-1 (or the pseudogene TRBV3-2) and TRBJ2-2; 13 bases are a match to TRBD2. Germline lookup yields CDR1 LGHDT and CDR2 YNNKEL (reference sequence). The CDR3 has 20 amino acids. J was trimmed by 0 bases and V by 1 base; bases with no gene match: 8. Written as DNA, the CDR3 is TGTGCCAGCAGCCAAGTCTTCTCGACTAGCGGGAGGCCGAACACCGGGGAGCTGTTTTTT. It specifies CASSQVFSTSGRPNTGELFF.